These 12 T cell receptor beta chains share one sample of origin, sequenced in a study of T-cell memory formation after mild COVID-19. A single record per CDR3 protein comes from TCRdb applying MiXCR to the 5' RACE reads. The data contain 110,000 to 150,000 distinct CDR3 sequences, 14% of them seen just once; the ten biggest clones take up less than 30%. Sequencing input: PBMCs or a T cell subset sorted from them (not recorded which). The receptors were gathered from an adult woman who had mild COVID-19 (a few samples of this study predate the infection). Cell type and time point are not known.

The table lists this clonotype with a few counts. J is TRBJ1-5 and V is TRBV15; D not resolved. The germline V and J ends were trimmed by 5 bases and 6 bases, with 11 bases remaining between them. Germline V gene sequence: CDR1 LNHNV, CDR2 YYDKDF (reference sequence). The CDR3 spans 13 residues. This CDR3 is CATSPRTSQPQHF. CDR3 nucleotide sequence: TGTGCCACCAGCCCTCGTACTAGTCAGCCCCAGCATTTT.

This clonotype was observed a few times. The CDR3 region has the DNA TGTGCCAGCAGCTTCCTACTAGCGGGAGGGCGCTACAATGAGCAGTTCTTC. This codes for CASSFLLAGGRYNEQFF. V gene TRBV7-2 combines with J gene TRBJ2-1, with 13 bases fitting TRBD2. The CDR3 length is 17 residues. V lost 3 bases to trimming and J lost 3 bases; unmatched junction nucleotides: 5. Germline V CDR1 and CDR2: SGHTA, FQGNSA.

There are a few counts of this clonotype. The V gene is TRBV14, the J gene TRBJ2-1; D is uncertain. V gave up 0 bases and J gave up 9 bases, with 9 bases separating them. Germline CDR1 SGHDN, CDR2 FVKESK. There are 13 residues in the CDR3. The DNA of the CDR3 is TGTGCCAGCAGCCAAGAGAATCGGGTTGAGCAGTTCTTC. Translated: CASSQENRVEQFF.

This chain joins TRBV6-1 and TRBJ2-1; possible D gene TRBD2, 6 bases. CDR3 length: 13 amino acids. The germline CDR1 and CDR2 sequences are MNHNS and SASEGT. The germline V and J ends were trimmed by 3 bases and 15 bases, with 18 bases remaining between them. CDR3 in DNA: TGTGCCAGCAGTGATACGGGACTCCAAATTCGGTTCTTC. It codes for CASSDTGLQIRFF.

CDR3 region: CSAEPLLAGALYEQYF. In nucleotides, the CDR3 is TGCAGTGCCGAACCACTTCTAGCGGGGGCCCTCTACGAGCAGTACTTC. The genes are TRBV20-1 and TRBJ2-7; 10 bases line up with TRBD2. J lost 3 bases, V lost 6 bases, and 14 bases had no gene match. CDR3 length: 16 residues. Germline lookup yields CDR1 DFQATT and CDR2 SNEGSKA (reference sequence).

The V and J genes are TRBV9 and TRBJ2-7, with 7 bases aligning to TRBD1. The CDR3 sequence is 12 residues long. After removal of 3 bases from V and 5 bases from J, the junction contained 2 bases not matched to a gene. Germline loops: CDR1 SGDLS, CDR2 YYNGEE. CDR3 amino acids: CASSGQGHEQYF. DNA of the CDR3: TGTGCCAGCAGCGGACAGGGCCACGAGCAGTACTTC.

This clonotype has only a few counts. The gene calls are TRBV11-3 and TRBJ2-1; 12 bases line up with TRBD2. The CDR3 runs 15 residues. Germline V lookup: CDR1 SGHNT, CDR2 YENEEA. J gave up 9 bases and V 5 bases, and 8 bases lay outside the gene matches. CDR3 residues: CASSETSGRVGEQFF. CDR3 sequence (DNA): TGTGCCAGCAGCGAGACTAGCGGGAGAGTAGGTGAGCAGTTCTTC.

The CDR3 sequence: CSVAPTGLAYEQYF. CDR3 DNA sequence: TGCAGCGTCGCACCTACAGGGTTGGCCTACGAGCAGTACTTC. This chain uses TRBV29-1 with TRBJ2-7, with TRBD1 as a possible D gene (6 bases). From germline, CDR1 is SQVTM and CDR2 ANQGSEA. There are 14 residues in the CDR3. Between the trimmed V and J ends, which lost 6 bases and 2 bases, there was a span of 17 bases.

The chain is built from TRBV9 and TRBJ2-1; TRBD2 agrees at 14 bases. Looked up from germline, CDR1 is SGDLS and CDR2 is YYNGEE. Germline trimming cut 4 bases from V and 10 bases from J; bases unmatched to any gene: 7. This CDR3 comprises 15 residues. The CDR3 is CASSLGLAGAGEQFF. The CDR3 DNA sequence: TGTGCCAGCAGCCTGGGACTAGCGGGGGCTGGGGAGCAGTTCTTC.

J is TRBJ1-6 and V is TRBV11-2; D gene ambiguous. The germline gives CDR1 SGHAT, CDR2 FQNNGV. The CDR3 spans 11 residues. V gave up 6 bases and J gave up 5 bases, with 2 bases separating them. The CDR3 reads CASRDNSPLHF. CDR3 in DNA: TGTGCCAGCAGGGATAATTCACCCCTCCACTTT.

There are a few counts of this clonotype. V gene TRBV7-9 combines with J gene TRBJ2-6, with 11 bases aligning to TRBD1. Germline CDR1 SEHNR, CDR2 FQNEAQ (reference sequence). V lost 5 bases and J lost 2; bases outside the gene matches: 2. The CDR3 extends over 16 amino acids. The CDR3 nucleotides read TGTGCCAGCAGCGGACAGGGGGCTGCTGGGGCCAACGTCCTGACTTTC. Protein sequence: CASSGQGAAGANVLTF.

This clonotype was detected a few times. The V and J genes are TRBV9 and TRBJ1-3; possible D gene TRBD1, 5 bases. CDR1 SGDLS and CDR2 YYNGEE come from the germline V gene. Trimming took off 0 bases at V and 0 bases at J, with 7 bases between the two ends. The CDR3 has 15 residues. This CDR3 reads CASSVERGSGNTIYF. CDR3 bases: TGTGCCAGCAGCGTAGAGAGGGGCTCTGGAAACACCATATATTTT.